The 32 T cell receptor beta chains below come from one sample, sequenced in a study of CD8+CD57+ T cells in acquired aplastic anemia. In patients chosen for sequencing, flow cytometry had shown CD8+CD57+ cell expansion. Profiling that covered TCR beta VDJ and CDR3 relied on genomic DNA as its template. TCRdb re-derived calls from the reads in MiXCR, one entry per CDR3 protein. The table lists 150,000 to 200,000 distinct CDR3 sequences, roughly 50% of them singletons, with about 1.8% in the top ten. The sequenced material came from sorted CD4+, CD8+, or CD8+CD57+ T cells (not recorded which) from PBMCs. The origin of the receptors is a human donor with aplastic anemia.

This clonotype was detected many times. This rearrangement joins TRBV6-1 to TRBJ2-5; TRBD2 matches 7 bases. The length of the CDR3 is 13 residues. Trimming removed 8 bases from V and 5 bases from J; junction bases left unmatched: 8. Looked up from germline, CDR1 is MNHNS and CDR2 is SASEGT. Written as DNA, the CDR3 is TGTGCCAGCGGCGGGGGAGGGGTCGAGACCCAGTACTTC. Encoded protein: CASGGGGVETQYF.

The CDR3 sequence is CASAEREGGSSTDTQYF. CDR3 DNA sequence: TGTGCTAGTGCAGAGCGGGAGGGGGGTTCTAGCACAGATACGCAGTATTTT. V is TRBV12-5 and J is TRBJ2-3, with 10 bases aligning to TRBD2. The trim removed 7 bases at V and 0 bases at J, leaving 10 bases unmatched. CDR1 is LGHNT, CDR2 FRNRAP, per germline. CDR3 size: 17 residues.

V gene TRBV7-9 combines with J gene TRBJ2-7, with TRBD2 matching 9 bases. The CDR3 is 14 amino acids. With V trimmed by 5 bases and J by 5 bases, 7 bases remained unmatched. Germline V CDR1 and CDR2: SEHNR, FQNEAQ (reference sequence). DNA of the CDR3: TGTGCCAGCAGCGGCTGGACTAGCGCTAACGAGCAGTACTTC. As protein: CASSGWTSANEQYF.

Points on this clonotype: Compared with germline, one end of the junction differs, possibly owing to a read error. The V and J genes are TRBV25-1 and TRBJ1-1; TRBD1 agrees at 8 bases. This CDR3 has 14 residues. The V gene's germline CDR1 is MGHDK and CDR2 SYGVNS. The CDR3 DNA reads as TGTGCCAGCAGAGACCAGGGGGCTGGGACTGAACCTTTCTTT. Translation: CASRDQGAGTEPFF.

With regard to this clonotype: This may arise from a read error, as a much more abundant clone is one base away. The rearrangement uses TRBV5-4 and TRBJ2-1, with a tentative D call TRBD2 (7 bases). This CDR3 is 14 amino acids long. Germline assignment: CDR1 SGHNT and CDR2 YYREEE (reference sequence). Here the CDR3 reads CTTGGREKYNEQFF. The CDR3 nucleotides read TGTACCACCGGGGGGCGGGAAAAGTACAATGAGCAGTTCTTC.

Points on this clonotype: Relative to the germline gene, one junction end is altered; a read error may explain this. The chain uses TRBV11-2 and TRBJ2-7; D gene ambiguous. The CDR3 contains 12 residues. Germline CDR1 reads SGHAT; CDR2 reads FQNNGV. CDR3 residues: CASSLSSYAQYF. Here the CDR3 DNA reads TGTGCCAGCAGCCTCAGCTCCTACGCGCAGTACTTT.

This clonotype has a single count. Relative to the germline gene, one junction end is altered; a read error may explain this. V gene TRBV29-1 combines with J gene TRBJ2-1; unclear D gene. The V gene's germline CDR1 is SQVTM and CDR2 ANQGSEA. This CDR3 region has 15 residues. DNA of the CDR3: TGCAGTGTTGAAGATGGGATCGTAAGTGGGAATGAGCAGTTCTTC. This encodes CSVEDGIVSGNEQFF.

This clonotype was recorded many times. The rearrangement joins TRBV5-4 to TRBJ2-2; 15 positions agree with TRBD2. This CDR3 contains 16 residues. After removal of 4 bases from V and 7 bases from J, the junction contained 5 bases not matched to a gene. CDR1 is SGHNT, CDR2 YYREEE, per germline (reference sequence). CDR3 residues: CASSGLAGGPDGELFF. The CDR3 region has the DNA TGTGCCAGCAGCGGACTAGCGGGGGGGCCCGACGGGGAGCTGTTTTTT.

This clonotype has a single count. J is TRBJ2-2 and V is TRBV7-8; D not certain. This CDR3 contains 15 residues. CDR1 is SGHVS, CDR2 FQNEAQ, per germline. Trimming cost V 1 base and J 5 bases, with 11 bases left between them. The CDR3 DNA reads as TGTGCCAGCAGCTTAGGCGGCAGCATTACCGGGGAGCTGTTTTTT. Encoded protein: CASSLGGSITGELFF.

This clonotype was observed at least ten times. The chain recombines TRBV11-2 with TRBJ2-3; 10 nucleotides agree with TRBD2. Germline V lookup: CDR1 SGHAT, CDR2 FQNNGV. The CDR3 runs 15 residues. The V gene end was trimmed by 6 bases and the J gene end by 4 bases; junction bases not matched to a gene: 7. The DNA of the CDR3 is TGTGCCAGCAGGAGTAAGCGGGGGGGCCCAGATACGCAGTATTTT. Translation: CASRSKRGGPDTQYF.

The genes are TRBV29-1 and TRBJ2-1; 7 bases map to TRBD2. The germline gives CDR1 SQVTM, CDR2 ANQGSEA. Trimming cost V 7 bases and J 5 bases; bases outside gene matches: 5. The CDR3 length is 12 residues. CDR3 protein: CSDTTSHNEQFF. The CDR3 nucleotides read TGCAGCGATACGACTAGCCACAATGAGCAGTTCTTC.

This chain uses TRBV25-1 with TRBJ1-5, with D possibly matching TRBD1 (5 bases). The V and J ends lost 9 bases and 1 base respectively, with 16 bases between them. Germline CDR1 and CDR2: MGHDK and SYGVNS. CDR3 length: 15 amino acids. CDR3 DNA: TGTGCCAGAGAGTCCCCAGGGACGAGCAATCAGCCCCAGCATTTT. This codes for CARESPGTSNQPQHF.

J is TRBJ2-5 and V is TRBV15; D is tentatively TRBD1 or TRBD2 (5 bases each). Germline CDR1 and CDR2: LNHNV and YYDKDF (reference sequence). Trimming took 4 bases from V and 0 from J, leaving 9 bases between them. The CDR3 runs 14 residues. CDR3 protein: CATSKPGHQETQYF. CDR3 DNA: TGTGCCACCAGCAAACCGGGGCACCAAGAGACCCAGTACTTC.

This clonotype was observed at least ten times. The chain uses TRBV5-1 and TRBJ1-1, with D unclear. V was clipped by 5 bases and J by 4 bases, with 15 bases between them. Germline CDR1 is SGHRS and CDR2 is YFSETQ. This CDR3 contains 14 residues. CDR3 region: CASSSEVPGTEAFF. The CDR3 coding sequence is TGCGCCAGCAGTTCCGAGGTCCCCGGCACTGAAGCTTTCTTT.

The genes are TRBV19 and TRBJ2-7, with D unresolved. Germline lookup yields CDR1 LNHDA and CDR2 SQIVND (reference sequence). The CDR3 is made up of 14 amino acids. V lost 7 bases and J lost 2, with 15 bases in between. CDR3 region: CASNPSRDAYEQYF. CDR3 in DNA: TGTGCCAGTAACCCGTCGAGAGATGCCTACGAGCAGTACTTC.

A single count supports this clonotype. CDR3 sequence (DNA): TGTGCCAGTAGTGTCCTAGCGGCTAGCACAGATACGCAGTATTTT. Amino acid sequence: CASSVLAASTDTQYF. The chain has TRBV19 and TRBJ2-3; 7 bases line up with TRBD2. Per the germline V gene, CDR1 is LNHDA and CDR2 is SQIVND (reference sequence). The length of the CDR3 is 15 residues. V dropped 5 bases and J dropped 0; count of bases not matched to a gene: 5.

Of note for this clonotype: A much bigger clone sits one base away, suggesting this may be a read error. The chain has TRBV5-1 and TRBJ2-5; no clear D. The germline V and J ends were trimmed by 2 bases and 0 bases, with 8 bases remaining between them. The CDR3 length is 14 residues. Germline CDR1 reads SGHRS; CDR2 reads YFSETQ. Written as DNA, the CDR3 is TGCGCCAGCAGCTTACTCCCGAACCAAGAGACCCAGTACTTC. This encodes CASSLLPNQETQYF.

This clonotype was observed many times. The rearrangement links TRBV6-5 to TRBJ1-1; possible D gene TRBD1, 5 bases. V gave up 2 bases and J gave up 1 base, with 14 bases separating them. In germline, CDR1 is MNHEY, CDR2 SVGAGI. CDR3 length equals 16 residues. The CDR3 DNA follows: TGTGCCAGCAGTTACATGACAGTCAAGGGGAACACTGAAGCTTTCTTT. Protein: CASSYMTVKGNTEAFF.

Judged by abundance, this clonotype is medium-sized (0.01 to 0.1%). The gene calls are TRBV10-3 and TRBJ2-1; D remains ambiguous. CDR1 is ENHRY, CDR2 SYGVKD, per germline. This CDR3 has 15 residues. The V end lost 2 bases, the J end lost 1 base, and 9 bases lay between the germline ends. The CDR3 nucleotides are TGTGCCATCAGTGAGCAAGCGTCGTCCTACAATGAGCAGTTCTTC. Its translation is CAISEQASSYNEQFF.

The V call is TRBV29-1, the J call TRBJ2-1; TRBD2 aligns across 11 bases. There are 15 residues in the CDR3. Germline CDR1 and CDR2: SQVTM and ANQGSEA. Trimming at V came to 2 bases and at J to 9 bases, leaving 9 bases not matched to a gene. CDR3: CSVESGLAGGSEQFF. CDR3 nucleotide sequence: TGCAGCGTTGAAAGTGGCCTAGCGGGGGGCAGTGAGCAGTTCTTC.

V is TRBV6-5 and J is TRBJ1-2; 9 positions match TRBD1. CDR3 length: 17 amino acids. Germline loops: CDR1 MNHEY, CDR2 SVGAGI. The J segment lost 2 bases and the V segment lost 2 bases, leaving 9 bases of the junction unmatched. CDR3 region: CASSYKGQGRPNYGYTF. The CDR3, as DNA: TGTGCCAGCAGTTACAAGGGACAGGGAAGGCCAAACTATGGCTACACCTTC.

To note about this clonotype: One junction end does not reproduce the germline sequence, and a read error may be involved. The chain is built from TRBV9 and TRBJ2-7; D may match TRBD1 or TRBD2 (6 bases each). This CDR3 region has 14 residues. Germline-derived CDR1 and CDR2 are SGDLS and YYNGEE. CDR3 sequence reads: CACSLAGQGGEQYF. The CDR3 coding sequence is TGTGCCTGCAGTCTGGCGGGACAAGGCGGGGAGCAGTACTTC.

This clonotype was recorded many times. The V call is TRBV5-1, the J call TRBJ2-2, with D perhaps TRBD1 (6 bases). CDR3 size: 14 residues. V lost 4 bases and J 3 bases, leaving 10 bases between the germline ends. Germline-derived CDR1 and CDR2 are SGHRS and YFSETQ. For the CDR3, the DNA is TGCGCCAGCAGCGTGCAGGGGTACACCGGGGAGCTGTTTTTT. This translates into CASSVQGYTGELFF.

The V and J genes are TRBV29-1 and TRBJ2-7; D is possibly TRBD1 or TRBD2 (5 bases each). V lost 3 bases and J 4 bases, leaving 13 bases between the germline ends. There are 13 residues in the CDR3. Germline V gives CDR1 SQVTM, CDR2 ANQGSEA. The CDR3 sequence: CSVDTGTEYEQYF. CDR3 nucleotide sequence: TGCAGCGTTGATACCGGGACGGAATACGAGCAGTACTTC.

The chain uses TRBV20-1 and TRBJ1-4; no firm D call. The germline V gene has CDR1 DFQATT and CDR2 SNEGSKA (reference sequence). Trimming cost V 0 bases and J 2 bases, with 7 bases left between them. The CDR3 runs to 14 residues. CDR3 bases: TGCAGTGCTAGAGAGGGGAACACTAATGAAAAACTGTTTTTT. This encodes CSAREGNTNEKLFF.

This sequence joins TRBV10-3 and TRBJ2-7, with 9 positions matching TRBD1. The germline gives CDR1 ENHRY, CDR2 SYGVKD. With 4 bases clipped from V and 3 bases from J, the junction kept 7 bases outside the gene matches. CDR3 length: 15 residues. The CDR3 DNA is TGTGCCATCAGTGCGGCCGGGACAGGGCTCTACGAGCAGTACTTC. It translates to CAISAAGTGLYEQYF.

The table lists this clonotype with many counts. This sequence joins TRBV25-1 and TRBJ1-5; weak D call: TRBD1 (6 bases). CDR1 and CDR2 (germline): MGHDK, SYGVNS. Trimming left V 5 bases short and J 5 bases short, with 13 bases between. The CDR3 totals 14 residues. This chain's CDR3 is CASSQTGTHQPQHF. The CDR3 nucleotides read TGTGCCAGCAGTCAGACAGGAACTCATCAGCCCCAGCATTTT.

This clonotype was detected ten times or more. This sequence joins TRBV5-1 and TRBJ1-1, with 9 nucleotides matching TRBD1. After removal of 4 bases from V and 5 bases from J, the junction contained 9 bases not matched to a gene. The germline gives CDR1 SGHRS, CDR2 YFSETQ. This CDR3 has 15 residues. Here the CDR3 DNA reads TGCGCCAGCAGCCCGGGACAGGGACGAGCAACTGAAGCTTTCTTT. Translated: CASSPGQGRATEAFF.

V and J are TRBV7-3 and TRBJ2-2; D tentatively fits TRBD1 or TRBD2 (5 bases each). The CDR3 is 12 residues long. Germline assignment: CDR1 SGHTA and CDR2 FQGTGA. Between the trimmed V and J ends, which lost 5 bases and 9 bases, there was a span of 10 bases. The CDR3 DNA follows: TGTGCCAGCAGCCGGGACGACCGGGAGCTGTTTTTT. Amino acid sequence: CASSRDDRELFF.

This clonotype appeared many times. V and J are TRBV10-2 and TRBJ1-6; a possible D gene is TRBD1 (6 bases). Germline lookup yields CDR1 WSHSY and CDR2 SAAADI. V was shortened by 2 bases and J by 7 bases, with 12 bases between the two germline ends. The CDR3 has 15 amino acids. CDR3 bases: TGCGCCAGCAGTGAGGTCGGGGGGCTGAATTCACCCCTCCACTTT. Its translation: CASSEVGGLNSPLHF.

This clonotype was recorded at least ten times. The CDR3 coding sequence is TGTGCCAGTTCCGGACAGGGGTATGCGGACGAGCAGTACTTC. Protein sequence: CASSGQGYADEQYF. The chain joins TRBV27 to TRBJ2-7; 9 bases are shared with TRBD1. This CDR3 has 14 residues. Trimming took 9 bases from V and 5 from J; bases not matched to a gene: 11. Germline CDR1 and CDR2: MNHEY and SMNVEV (reference sequence).

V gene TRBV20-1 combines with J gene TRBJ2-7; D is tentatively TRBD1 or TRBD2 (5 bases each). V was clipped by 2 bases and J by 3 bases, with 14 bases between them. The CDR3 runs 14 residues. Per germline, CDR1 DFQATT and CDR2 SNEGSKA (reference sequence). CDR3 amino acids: CSARPGPPIYEQYF. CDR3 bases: TGCAGTGCTAGACCGGGACCTCCAATCTACGAGCAGTACTTC.